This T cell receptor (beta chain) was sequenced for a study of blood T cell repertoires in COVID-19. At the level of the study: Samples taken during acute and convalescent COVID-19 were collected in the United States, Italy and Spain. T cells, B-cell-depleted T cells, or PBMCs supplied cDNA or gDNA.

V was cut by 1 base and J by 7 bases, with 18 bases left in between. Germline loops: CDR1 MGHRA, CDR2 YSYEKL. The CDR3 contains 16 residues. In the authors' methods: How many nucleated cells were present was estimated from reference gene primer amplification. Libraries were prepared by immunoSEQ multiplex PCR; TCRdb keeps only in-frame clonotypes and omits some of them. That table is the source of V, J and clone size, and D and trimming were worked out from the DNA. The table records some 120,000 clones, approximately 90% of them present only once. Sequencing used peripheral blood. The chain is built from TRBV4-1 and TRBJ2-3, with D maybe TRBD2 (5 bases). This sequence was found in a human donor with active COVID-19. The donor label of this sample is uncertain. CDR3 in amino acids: CASSQVPSSGLNTQYF. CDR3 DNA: TGCGCCAGCAGCCAAGTCCCCTCCTCGGGGTTGAATACGCAGTATTTT.